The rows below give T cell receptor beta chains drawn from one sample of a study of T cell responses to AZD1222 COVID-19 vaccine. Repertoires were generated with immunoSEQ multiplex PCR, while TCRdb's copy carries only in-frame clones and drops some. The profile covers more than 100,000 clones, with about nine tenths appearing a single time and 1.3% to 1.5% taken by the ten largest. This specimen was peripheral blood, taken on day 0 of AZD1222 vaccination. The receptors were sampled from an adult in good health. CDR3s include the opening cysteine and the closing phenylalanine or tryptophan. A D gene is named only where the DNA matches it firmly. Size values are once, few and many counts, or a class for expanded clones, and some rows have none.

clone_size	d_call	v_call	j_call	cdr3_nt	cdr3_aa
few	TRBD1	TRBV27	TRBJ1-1	TGTGCCAGCCGCCCCGTCGGGACAGGGCTTATGAACACTGAAGCTTTCTTT	CASRPVGTGLMNTEAFF
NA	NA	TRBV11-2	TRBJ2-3	TGTGCCAGCAGCCAAGGCCTAGCGTCAGATACGCAGTATTTT	CASSQGLASDTQYF
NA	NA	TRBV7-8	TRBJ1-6	TGTGCCAGCAGCGAAGCGCGTTGGGCGCCCGATTCACCCCTCCACTTT	CASSEARWAPDSPLHF
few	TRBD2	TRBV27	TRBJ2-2	TGTGCCAGCAGTACCCGACTAGCGGGGACCACCGGGGAGCTGTTTTTT	CASSTRLAGTTGELFF
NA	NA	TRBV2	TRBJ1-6	TGTGCCAGCAGTGAAGGGTATAATTCACCCCTCCACTTT	CASSEGYNSPLHF
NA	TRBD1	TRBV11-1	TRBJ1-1	TGTGCCAGCAGCCAGGGGGGTGAAGCTTTCTTT	CASSQGGEAFF
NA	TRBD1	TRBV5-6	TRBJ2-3	TGTGCCAGCAGCTCAGGGACAGGGGTGGATACGCAGTATTTT	CASSSGTGVDTQYF
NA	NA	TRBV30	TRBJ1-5	TGTGCCTGGAGTGTAGCGGGGGACTATAGCAATCAGCCCCAGCATTTT	CAWSVAGDYSNQPQHF
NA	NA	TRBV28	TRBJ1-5	TGTGCCAGCAGTTTGAATCAGCCCCAGCATTTT	CASSLNQPQHF
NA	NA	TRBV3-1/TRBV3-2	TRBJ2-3	TGTGCCAGCAGCCAACGTACTGTGGGCGAGGATACGCAGTATTTT	CASSQRTVGEDTQYF
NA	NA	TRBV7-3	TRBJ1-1	TGTGCCAGCAGCAACCCGACCATGAACACTGAAGCTTTCTTT	CASSNPTMNTEAFF
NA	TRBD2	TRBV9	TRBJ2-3	TGTGCCAGCAGCGTAGCCGCTAGCGGGGGGGCCACAGATACGCAGTATTTT	CASSVAASGGATDTQYF
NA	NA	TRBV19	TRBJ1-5	TGTGCCAGTAGTATTTCGTTGGGCAGGGGCGGCGGCAATCAGCCCCAGCATTTT	CASSISLGRGGGNQPQHF
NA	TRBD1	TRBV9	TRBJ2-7	TGTGCCAGCAGCGTAGCCCCGGGGACAGCCTACGAGCAGTACTTC	CASSVAPGTAYEQYF
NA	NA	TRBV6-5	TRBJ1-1	TGTGCCAGCAGTCCCCCCGGGCGCGCTGAAGCTTTCTTT	CASSPPGRAEAFF
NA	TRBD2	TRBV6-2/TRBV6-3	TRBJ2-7	TGTGCCAGCAGTCGGACCTCAGGGACTAGGTACGAGCAGTACTTC	CASSRTSGTRYEQYF
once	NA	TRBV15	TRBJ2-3	TGTGCCACCAGCAGAGGCAGGGAAACTACAGATACGCAGTATTTT	CATSRGRETTDTQYF
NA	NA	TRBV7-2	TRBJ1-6	TGTGCCAGCAGCTTAGAACGGGGCGGCAATTCACCCCTCCACTTT	CASSLERGGNSPLHF
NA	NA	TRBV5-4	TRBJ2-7	TGTGCCCCTCCGCCGACTCAGGGGACCTACGAGCAGTACTTC	CAPPPTQGTYEQYF
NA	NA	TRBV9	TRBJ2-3	TGTGCCAGCAGCCCCTTAAGGGCAGATACGCAGTATTTT	CASSPLRADTQYF
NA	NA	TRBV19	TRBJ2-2	TGTGCCAGTACCGCGACAGTTACCACCGGGGAGCTGTTTTTT	CASTATVTTGELFF
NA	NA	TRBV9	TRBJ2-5	TGTGCCAGCAGCGCCGACAACCAAGAGACCCAGTACTTC	CASSADNQETQYF
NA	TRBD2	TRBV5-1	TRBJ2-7	TGCGCCAGCAGCCTAGGGACTAGCGGGGGTGCTCCCTACGAGCAGTACTTC	CASSLGTSGGAPYEQYF
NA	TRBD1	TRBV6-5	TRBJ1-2	TGTGCCAGCAGAAGGACAGGATCCTATGGCTACACCTTC	CASRRTGSYGYTF
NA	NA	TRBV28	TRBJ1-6	TGTGCCAGCGAGAGGACAGCAAGCTCCTATAATTCACCCCTCCACTTT	CASERTASSYNSPLHF
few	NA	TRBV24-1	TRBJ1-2	TGTGCCACCAGTGAGTCCTTTCTAGGGCAGGATGGCTACACCTTC	CATSESFLGQDGYTF